This T cell receptor (beta chain) stems from a study of OX40 agonist ivuxolimab in advanced cancers. Whole-study context: A history of anti-PD-1, anti-PD-L1 or anti-CTLA-4 therapy was acceptable, and more than 30% had some.

Whole-study findings and limits: Antigen targets of the expanded peripheral T cells went undetermined. CD4+ and CD8+ T cells in blood underwent clonal expansion by week 6 at 0.1 to 3.0 mg/kg. CD8+ T cells showed, on average, more clonal expansion than CD4+ cells.

Trimming removed 8 bases at V and 2 bases at J, with 12 bases between. Germline lookup yields CDR1 WSHSY and CDR2 SAAADI. CDR3 length: 13 amino acids. As to this clone: The antigen is undetermined.

TCRdb's copy holds only in-frame clones and misses some; the assay was immunoSEQ multiplex PCR. The sample shows around 80,000 clones, roughly 85% of them seen only once. This TCR was recovered from an adult with an advanced solid tumor such as melanoma, head and neck, liver or kidney cancer. V is TRBV10-2 and J is TRBJ2-5; D gene unclear. This specimen was CD4+ or CD8+ T cells sorted from blood, taken in a trial of the OX40 agonist ivuxolimab. The CDR3 here is CASRLGGQETQYF. For the CDR3, the DNA is TGCGCCAGCCGCCTGGGCGGACAAGAGACCCAGTACTTC.